The 2 T cell receptor beta chains reported below all come from one sample, sequenced in a study of molecular identifiers for immune sequencing clone quantification. MiXCR was run by TCRdb on the PCR reads, yielding one entry per CDR3 protein. The data show approximately 630,000 distinct CDR3 sequences, with 25% seen just once and 0.78% held by the top ten. The sample taken for sequencing was naive CD8+ T cells from blood, with Jurkat cell RNA spiked in. Subset given: FACS-sorted CD8+CD4-CCR7+CD45RA+ naive T cells. These receptors all come from a human donor in good health. Some libraries in this study had Jurkat cell RNA spiked in.

In the case of this clonotype: A much larger clone lies a single base off, so this may be a read error. This chain links TRBV5-1 with TRBJ2-3, with TRBD2 identical over 11 bases. Germline CDR1 SGHRS, CDR2 YFSETQ. This CDR3 spans 16 amino acids. DNA for the CDR3: TGCGCCAGCAGCTTGGCCGGGACTAGCGGATACAATGAGCTGTTCTTC. Residues: CASSLAGTSGYNELFF. Drawing the rest from reference TRBV5-1 and TRBJ2-3, the complete variable domain is KAGVTQTPRYLIKTRGQQVTLSCSPISGHRSVSWYQQTPGQGLQFLFEYFSETQRNKGNFPGRFSGRQFSNSRSEMNVSTLELGDSALYLCASSLAGTSGYNELFFGPGTRLTVL.

This clonotype was recorded a few times. A much larger clone lies one base from this, so it may be a read error. The chain couples TRBV28 to TRBJ2-4; D gene unclear. In germline, CDR1 is MDHEN, CDR2 SYDVKM. The CDR3 is 11 residues long. The CDR3 loop reads CASGLFGVQYF. The CDR3 region has the DNA TGTGCCAGCGGTTTATTTGGGGTTCAGTACTTC.